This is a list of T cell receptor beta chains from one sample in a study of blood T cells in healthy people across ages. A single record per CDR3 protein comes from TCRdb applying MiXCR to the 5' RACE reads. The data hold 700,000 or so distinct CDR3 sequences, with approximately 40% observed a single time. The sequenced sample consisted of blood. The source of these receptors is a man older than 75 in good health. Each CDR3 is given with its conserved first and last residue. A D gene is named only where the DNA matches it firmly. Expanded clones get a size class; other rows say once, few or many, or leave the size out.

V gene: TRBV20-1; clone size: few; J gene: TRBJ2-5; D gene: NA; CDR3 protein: CSARSFKGRPSETQYF; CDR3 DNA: TGCAGTGCTAGATCGTTCAAGGGTAGACCGTCGGAGACCCAGTACTTC
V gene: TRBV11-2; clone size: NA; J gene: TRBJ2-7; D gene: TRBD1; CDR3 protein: CASSFGTGDGGEQYF; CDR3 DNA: TGTGCCAGCAGCTTCGGGACAGGGGACGGCGGCGAGCAGTACTTC
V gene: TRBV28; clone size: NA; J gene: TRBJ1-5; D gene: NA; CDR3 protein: CASNQPQHF; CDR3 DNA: TGTGCCAGTAATCAGCCCCAGCATTTT
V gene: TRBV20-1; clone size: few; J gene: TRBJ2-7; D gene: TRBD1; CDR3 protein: CSALLGTDYYEQYF; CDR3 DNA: TGCAGTGCATTACTGGGGACAGACTACTACGAGCAGTACTTC
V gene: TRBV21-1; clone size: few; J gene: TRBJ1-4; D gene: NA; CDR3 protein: CASSYAEVRHPATNEKLFF; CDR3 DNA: TGTGCCAGCAGCTATGCAGAAGTCCGGCATCCCGCAACTAATGAAAAACTGTTTTTT
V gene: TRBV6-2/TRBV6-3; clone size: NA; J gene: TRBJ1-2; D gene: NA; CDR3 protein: CASSPGRGRNYGYTF; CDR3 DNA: TGTGCCAGCAGTCCCGGACGGGGACGGAACTATGGCTACACCTTC
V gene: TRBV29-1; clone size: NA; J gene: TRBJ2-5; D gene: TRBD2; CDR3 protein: CSVEGYGGSSDEQYF; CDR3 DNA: TGCAGCGTTGAAGGTTACGGCGGGAGTTCCGATGAGCAGTACTTC
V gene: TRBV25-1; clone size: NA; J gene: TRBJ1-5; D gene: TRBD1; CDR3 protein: CASAGDRDPQPQHF; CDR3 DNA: TGTGCCAGCGCAGGGGACAGGGATCCTCAGCCCCAGCATTTT
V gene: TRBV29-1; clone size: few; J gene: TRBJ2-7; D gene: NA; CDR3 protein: CSVVSADGGQYF; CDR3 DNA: TGCAGCGTCGTGAGCGCGGACGGCGGGCAGTACTTC
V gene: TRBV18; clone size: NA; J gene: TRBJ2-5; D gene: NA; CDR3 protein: CASSPSLRQGGETQYF; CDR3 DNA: TGTGCCAGCTCACCATCTCTTCGGCAGGGGGGAGAGACCCAGTACTTC
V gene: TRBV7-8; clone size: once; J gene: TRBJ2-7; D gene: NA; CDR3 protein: CASSAGRGAYNEQYF; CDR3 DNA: TGTGCCAGCAGCGCAGGAAGGGGGGCGTACAATGAGCAGTACTTC
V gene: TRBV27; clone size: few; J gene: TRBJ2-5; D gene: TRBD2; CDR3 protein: CASSFRASGGGQETQYF; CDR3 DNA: TGTGCCAGCAGTTTCAGAGCTAGCGGGGGGGGGCAAGAGACCCAGTACTTC
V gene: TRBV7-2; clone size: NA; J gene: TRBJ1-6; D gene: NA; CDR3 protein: CASSPSPVISSLHF; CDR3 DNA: TGTGCCAGCAGCCCCTCGCCAGTGATATCATCCCTCCACTTT
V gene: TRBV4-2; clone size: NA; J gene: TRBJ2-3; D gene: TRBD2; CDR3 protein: CASSQSLGAGGGDTQYF; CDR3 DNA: TGTGCCAGCAGCCAGTCCCTAGGGGCGGGGGGGGGAGATACGCAGTATTTT
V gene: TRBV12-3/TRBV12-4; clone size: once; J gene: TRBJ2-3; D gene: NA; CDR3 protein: CASSLDRQDTQYF; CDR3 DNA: TGTGCCAGCAGTCTGGACAGACAAGATACGCAGTATTTT
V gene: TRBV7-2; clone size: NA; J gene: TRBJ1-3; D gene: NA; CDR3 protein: CASSLAYRPLINTIYF; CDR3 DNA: TGTGCCAGCAGCTTAGCCTATCGCCCATTGATAAACACCATATATTTT
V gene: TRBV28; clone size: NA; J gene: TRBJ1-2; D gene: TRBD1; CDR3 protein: CASSRDRVGYTF; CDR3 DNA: TGTGCCAGCAGTCGCGACAGGGTTGGCTACACCTTC
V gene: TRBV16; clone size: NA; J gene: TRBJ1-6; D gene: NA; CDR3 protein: CASSQTRINSPLHF; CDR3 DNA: TGTGCCAGCAGCCAAACCCGCATTAATTCACCCCTCCACTTT
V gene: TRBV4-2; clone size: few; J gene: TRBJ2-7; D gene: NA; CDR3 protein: CASSQGMGSYEQYF; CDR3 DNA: TGTGCCAGCAGCCAAGGTATGGGATCCTACGAGCAGTACTTC
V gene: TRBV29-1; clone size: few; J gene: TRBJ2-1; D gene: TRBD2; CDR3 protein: CSAWTSDYNEQFF; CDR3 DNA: TGCAGCGCCTGGACTAGCGACTACAATGAGCAGTTCTTC
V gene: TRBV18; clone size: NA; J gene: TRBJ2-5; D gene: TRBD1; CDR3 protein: CASSTRTGGVEETQYF; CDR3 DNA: TGTGCCAGCTCAACACGGACAGGGGGAGTCGAGGAGACCCAGTACTTC
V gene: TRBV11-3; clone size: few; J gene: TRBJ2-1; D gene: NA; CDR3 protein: CASSMAYYGSYNEQFF; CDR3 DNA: TGTGCCAGCAGCATGGCCTACTACGGGAGCTACAATGAGCAGTTCTTC
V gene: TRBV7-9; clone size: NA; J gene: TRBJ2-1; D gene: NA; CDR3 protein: CASNTQRGLHNNEQFF; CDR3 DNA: TGTGCCAGCAACACGCAAAGGGGCCTTCACAACAATGAGCAGTTCTTC
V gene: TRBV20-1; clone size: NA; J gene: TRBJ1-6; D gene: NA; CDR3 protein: CSASPSGQNNSPLHF; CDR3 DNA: TGCAGTGCTTCGCCGTCGGGACAAAATAATTCACCCCTCCACTTT
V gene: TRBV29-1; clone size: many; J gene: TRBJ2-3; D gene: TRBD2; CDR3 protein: CSAGLASTDTQYF; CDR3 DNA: TGCAGCGCCGGACTAGCGAGCACAGATACGCAGTATTTT
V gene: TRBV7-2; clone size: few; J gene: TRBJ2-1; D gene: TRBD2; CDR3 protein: CASSVRTRYNEQFF; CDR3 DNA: TGTGCCAGCAGCGTACGGACTAGATACAATGAGCAGTTCTTC
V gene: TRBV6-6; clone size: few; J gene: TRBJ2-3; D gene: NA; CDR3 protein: CASSPGGGPGDTQYF; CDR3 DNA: TGTGCCAGCAGTCCAGGAGGGGGGCCCGGAGATACGCAGTATTTT
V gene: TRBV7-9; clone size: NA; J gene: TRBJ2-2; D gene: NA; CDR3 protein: CASSLDTRAVSGELFF; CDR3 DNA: TGTGCCAGCAGCTTAGATACCAGGGCGGTGTCCGGGGAGCTGTTTTTT
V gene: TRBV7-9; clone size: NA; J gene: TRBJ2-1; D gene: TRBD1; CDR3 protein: CASTTIGPRGNEQFF; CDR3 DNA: TGTGCCAGCACCACTATCGGCCCCAGGGGGAATGAGCAGTTCTTC
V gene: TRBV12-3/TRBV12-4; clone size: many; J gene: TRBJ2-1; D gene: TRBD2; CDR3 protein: CASSLGTSGRGNEQFF; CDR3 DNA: TGTGCCAGCAGTTTGGGGACTAGCGGGAGGGGGAATGAGCAGTTCTTC